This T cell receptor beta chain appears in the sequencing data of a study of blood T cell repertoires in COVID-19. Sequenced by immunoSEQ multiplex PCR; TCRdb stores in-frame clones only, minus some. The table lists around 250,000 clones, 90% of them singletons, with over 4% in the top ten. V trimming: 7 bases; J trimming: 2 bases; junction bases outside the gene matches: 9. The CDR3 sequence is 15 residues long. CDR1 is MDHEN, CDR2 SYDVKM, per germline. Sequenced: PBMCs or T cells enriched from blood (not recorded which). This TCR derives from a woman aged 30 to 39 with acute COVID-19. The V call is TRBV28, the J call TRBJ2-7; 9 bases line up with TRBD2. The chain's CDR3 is CASTLGASGTYEQYF. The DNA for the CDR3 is TGTGCCAGCACCTTAGGGGCTAGCGGGACCTACGAGCAGTACTTC. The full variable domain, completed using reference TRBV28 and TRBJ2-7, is DVKVTQSSRYLVKRTGEKVFLECVQDMDHENMFWYRQDPGLGLRLIYFSYDVKMKEKGDIPEGYSVSREKKERFSLILESASTNQTSMYLCASTLGASGTYEQYFGPGTRLTVT.